What follows describes a single TCR beta chain. This sample's time point: peripheral blood 6 weeks after treatment start. This record comes from a study of PD-L1 blockade in urothelial cancer. The CDR3 contains 15 residues. Unmatched junction bases numbered 8, after V lost 5 bases and J lost 3 bases. Germline lookup yields CDR1 MGHDK and CDR2 SYGVNS. Measured with immunoSEQ multiplex PCR; TCRdb has only the in-frame clones, and not every one. The sample carries over 100,000 clones, 80% to 95% recorded once. V gene TRBV25-1 combines with J gene TRBJ2-5, with TRBD1 identical over 8 bases. The receptor was derived from a man aged 55-75 years with urothelial cancer. The sequences come from PBMCs, collected around atezolizumab (anti-PD-L1) treatment. CDR3 coding DNA: TGTGCCAGCAGTTCCAGGACAGGGATGGAAGAGACCCAGTACTTC. It codes for CASSSRTGMEETQYF.